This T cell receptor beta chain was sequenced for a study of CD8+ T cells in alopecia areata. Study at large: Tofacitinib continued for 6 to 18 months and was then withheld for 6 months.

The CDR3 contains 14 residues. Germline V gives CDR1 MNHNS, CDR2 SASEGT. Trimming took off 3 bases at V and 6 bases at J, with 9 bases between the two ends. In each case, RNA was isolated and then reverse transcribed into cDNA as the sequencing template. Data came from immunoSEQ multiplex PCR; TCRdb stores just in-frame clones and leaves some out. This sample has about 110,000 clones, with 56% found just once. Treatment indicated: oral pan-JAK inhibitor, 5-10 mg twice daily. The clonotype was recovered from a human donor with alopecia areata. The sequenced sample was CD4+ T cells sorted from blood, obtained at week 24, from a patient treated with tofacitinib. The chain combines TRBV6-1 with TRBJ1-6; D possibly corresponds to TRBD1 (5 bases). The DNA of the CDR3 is TGTGCCAGCAGTGAGACAGTTCCTAATTCACCCCTCCACTTT. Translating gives CASSETVPNSPLHF.